Below, 3 T cell receptor beta chains from the same sample are listed, as sequenced in a study of cytomegalovirus exposure and HLA in healthy donors. Sequenced by immunoSEQ multiplex PCR; TCRdb stores in-frame clones only, minus some. This sample yields around 150,000 clones, of which 75% to 90% are seen a single time; around 2.4% belongs to the top ten. Material for sequencing was PBMCs. Receptor source: a woman younger than 30 in good health and CMV-seronegative.

This clone appeared a single time. The V and J genes are TRBV28 and TRBJ1-3, with 8 positions matching TRBD1. J lost 0 bases, V lost 5 bases, and 9 bases had no gene match. The germline V gene has CDR1 MDHEN and CDR2 SYDVKM. CDR3 size: 17 residues. The CDR3 region has the DNA TGTGCCAGCAGTCGAAGGGGACAGGCTTCCTCTGGAAACACCATATATTTT. Protein product: CASSRRGQASSGNTIYF.

This chain joins TRBV7-8 and TRBJ2-7; 7 nucleotides agree with TRBD1. After removal of 3 bases from V and 3 bases from J, the junction contained 2 bases not matched to a gene. CDR3 length equals 13 residues. CDR1 and CDR2 (germline): SGHVS, FQNEAQ. The CDR3 loop reads CASSFDRDYEQYF. The CDR3 nucleotides read TGTGCCAGCAGCTTCGACAGGGACTACGAGCAGTACTTC.

The rearrangement links TRBV5-1 to TRBJ2-1, with a possible D match to TRBD1 (5 bases). CDR1 and CDR2 from the germline V gene are SGHRS and YFSETQ. There are 15 residues in the CDR3. The germline V and J ends were trimmed by 0 bases and 10 bases, with 17 bases remaining between them. CDR3 sequence (DNA): TGCGCCAGCAGCTTGGTCTCAGGGCCTGAGAAGGAGCAGTTCTTC. Residues: CASSLVSGPEKEQFF.